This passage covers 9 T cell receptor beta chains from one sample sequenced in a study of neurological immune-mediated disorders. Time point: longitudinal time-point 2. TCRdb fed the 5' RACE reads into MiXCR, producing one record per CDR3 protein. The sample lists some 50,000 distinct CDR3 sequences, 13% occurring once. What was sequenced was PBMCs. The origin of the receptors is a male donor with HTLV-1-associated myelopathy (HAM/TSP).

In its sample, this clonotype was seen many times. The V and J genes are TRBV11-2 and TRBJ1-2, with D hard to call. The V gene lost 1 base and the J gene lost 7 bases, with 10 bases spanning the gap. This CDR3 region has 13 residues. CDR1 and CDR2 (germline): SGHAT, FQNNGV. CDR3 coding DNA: TGTGCCAGCAGCTTAGTTTCCGATACTGGCTACACCTTC. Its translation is CASSLVSDTGYTF.

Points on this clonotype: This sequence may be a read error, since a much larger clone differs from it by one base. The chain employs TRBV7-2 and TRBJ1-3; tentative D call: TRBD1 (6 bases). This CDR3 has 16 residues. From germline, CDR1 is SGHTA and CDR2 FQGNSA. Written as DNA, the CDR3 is TGTGCCTGCAGCGTTATGACCAGGGGCAATGGAAACACCATATATTTT. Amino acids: CACSVMTRGNGNTIYF.

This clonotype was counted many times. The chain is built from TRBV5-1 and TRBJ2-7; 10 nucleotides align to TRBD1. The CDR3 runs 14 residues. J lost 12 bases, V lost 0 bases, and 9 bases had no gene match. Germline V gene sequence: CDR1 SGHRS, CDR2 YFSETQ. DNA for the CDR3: TGCGCCAGCAGCTTGGAAGGGACAGGGGAGGTTTCGTACTTC. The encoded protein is CASSLEGTGEVSYF.

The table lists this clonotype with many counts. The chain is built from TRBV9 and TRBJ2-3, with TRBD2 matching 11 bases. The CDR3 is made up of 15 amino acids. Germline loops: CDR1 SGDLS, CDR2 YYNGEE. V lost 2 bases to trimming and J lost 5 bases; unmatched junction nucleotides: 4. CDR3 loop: CASSVSGGAGDTQYF. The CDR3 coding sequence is TGTGCCAGCAGCGTTAGCGGGGGGGCGGGAGATACGCAGTATTTT.

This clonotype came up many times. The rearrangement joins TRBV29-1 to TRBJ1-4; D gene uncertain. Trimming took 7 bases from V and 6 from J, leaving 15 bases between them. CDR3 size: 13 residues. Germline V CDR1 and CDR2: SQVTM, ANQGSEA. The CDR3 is CSAARGVHEKLFF. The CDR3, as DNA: TGCAGCGCTGCCCGGGGAGTGCATGAAAAACTGTTTTTT.

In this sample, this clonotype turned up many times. The CDR3 sequence is CASSLSRLAGSYYNEQFF. CDR3 bases: TGTGCCAGCAGCTTGTCGAGGCTAGCGGGGTCCTACTACAATGAGCAGTTCTTC. J is TRBJ2-1 and V is TRBV5-5; 9 bases are a match to TRBD2. The CDR3 extends over 18 amino acids. Germline V gives CDR1 SGHKS, CDR2 YYEKEE (reference sequence). Trimming removed 1 base from V and 3 bases from J; junction bases left unmatched: 11.

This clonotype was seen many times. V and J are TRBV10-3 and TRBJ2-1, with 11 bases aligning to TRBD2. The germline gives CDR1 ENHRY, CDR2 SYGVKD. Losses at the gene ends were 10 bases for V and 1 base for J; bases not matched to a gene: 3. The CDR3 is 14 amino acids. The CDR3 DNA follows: TGTGCCAATAGCGGGGGGGGTTCCTACAATGAGCAGTTCTTC. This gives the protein CANSGGGSYNEQFF.

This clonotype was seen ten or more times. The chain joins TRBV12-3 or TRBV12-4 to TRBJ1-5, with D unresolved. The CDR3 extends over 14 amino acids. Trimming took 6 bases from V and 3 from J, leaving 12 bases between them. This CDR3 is CASRPSGNNQPQHF. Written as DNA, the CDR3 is TGTGCCAGCAGACCCTCGGGTAACAATCAGCCCCAGCATTTT.

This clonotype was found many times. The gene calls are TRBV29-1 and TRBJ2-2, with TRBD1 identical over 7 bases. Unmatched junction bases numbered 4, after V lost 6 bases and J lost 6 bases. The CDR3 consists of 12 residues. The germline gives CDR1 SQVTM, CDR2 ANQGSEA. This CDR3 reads CSVTGDSGELFF. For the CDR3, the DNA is TGCAGCGTCACAGGGGATTCCGGGGAGCTGTTTTTT.